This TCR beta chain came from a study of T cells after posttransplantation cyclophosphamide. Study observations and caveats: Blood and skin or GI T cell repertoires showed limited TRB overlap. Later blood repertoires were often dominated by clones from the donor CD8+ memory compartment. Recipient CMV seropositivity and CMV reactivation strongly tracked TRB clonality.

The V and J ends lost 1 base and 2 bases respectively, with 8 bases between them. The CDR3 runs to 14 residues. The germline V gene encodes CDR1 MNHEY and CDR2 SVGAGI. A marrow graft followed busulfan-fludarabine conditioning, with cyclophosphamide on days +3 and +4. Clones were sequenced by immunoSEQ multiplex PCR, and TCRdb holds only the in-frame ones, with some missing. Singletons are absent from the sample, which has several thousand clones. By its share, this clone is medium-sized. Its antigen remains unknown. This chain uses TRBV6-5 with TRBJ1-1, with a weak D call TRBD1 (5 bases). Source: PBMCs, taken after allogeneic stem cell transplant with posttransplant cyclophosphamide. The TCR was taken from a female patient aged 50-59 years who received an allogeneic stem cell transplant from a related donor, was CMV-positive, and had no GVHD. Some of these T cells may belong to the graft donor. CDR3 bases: TGTGCCAGCAGTTACTTCGACAGAAACACTGAAGCTTTCTTT. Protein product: CASSYFDRNTEAFF.